One sample yielded the 28 T cell receptor beta chains listed below, sequenced in a study of blood T cell repertoires in COVID-19. Repertoires were generated with immunoSEQ multiplex PCR, while TCRdb's copy carries only in-frame clones and drops some. The sample holds 180,000 or so clones; 82% are singletons and the top ten take 8% to 13%. Input material: PBMCs or T cells enriched from blood (not recorded which). The receptors were gathered from a man aged 45 to 65 who had recovered from COVID-19.

The CDR3 region is CASSYGGGPLPGELFF. The CDR3 coding sequence is TGTGCCAGCAGTTATGGGGGGGGACCCCTCCCCGGGGAGCTGTTTTTT. The V and J genes are TRBV6-5 and TRBJ2-2, with TRBD2 identical over 7 bases. There are 16 residues in the CDR3. V was clipped by 3 bases and J by 6 bases; unmatched bases: 10. Per germline, CDR1 MNHEY and CDR2 SVGAGI.

This clone was counted once. This chain uses TRBV6-5 with TRBJ1-1, with D maybe TRBD1 (6 bases). V was trimmed by 6 bases and J by 10 bases, leaving 18 bases between them. The germline V gene encodes CDR1 MNHEY and CDR2 SVGAGI. CDR3 length: 13 residues. CDR3 DNA: TGTGCCAGCAGCTTACCGGACAGTTTAGGAGCTTTCTTT. Translating it yields CASSLPDSLGAFF.

The chain joins TRBV11-1 to TRBJ1-1; D not resolved. The CDR3 runs 14 residues. V lost 5 bases, J lost 4 bases, and 14 bases lay in between. Germline V gene sequence: CDR1 SGHAT, CDR2 FQDESV (reference sequence). The CDR3 region is CASSPRISGTEAFF. The CDR3 bases are TGTGCCAGCAGCCCCCGGATAAGCGGCACTGAAGCTTTCTTT.

Only one count was recorded for this clone. CDR3: CASSPRTSVSEQFF. The CDR3, as DNA: TGCGCCAGCAGCCCCCGGACTAGCGTAAGTGAGCAGTTCTTC. The gene calls are TRBV5-1 and TRBJ2-1; TRBD2 aligns across 9 bases. The CDR3 totals 14 residues. With 4 bases clipped from V and 9 bases from J, the junction kept 8 bases outside the gene matches. CDR1 SGHRS and CDR2 YFSETQ come from the germline V gene.

The chain links TRBV2 to TRBJ2-7; TRBD1 agrees at 8 bases. The CDR3 totals 16 residues. Germline V gene sequence: CDR1 SNHLY, CDR2 FYNNEI. The ends lost 5 bases at V and 9 bases at J; junction bases unmatched: 18. CDR3 sequence: CASSRTGSSGGGLQYF. In DNA form, the CDR3 reads TGTGCCAGCAGTAGGACAGGGTCATCTGGTGGTGGACTGCAGTACTTC.

The CDR3 nucleotides are TGCAGTAACAGGGCCGGCAACGAGCAGTACTTC. Its protein product is CSNRAGNEQYF. V and J are TRBV20-1 and TRBJ2-7; possible D gene TRBD1, 6 bases. The CDR3 covers 11 residues. Trimming removed 8 bases from V and 5 bases from J, with 13 bases in between. Germline V CDR1 and CDR2: DFQATT, SNEGSKA (reference sequence).

The V call is TRBV27, the J call TRBJ1-3; 9 bases map to TRBD1. Trimming at V came to 7 bases and at J to 0 bases, leaving 7 bases not matched to a gene. The CDR3 is 16 amino acids. Germline CDR1 and CDR2: MNHEY and SMNVEV (reference sequence). As DNA, the CDR3 is TGTGCCAGCAAGGCGGGGACAGGGTTCTCTGGAAACACCATATATTTT. Protein product: CASKAGTGFSGNTIYF.

This rearrangement joins TRBV10-3 to TRBJ1-1, with D maybe TRBD1 (6 bases). The germline V gene has CDR1 ENHRY and CDR2 SYGVKD. Trimming shortened V by 4 bases and J by 0 bases, and 9 bases separated the two germline ends. The CDR3 spans 14 residues. The CDR3 bases are TGTGCCATCAGTGCCGGACAGTTGAACACTGAAGCTTTCTTT. It yields the protein CAISAGQLNTEAFF.

J is TRBJ2-3 and V is TRBV27; TRBD2 is a possible D gene (5 bases). The germline V gene has CDR1 MNHEY and CDR2 SMNVEV (reference sequence). The ends were cut back, 5 bases at V and 0 bases at J, with 12 bases in the middle. This CDR3 is built from 15 residues. The CDR3 loop is CASSTFSASTDTQYF. The CDR3 region has the DNA TGTGCCAGCAGTACGTTTAGCGCTAGCACAGATACGCAGTATTTT.

The V gene is TRBV5-1, the J gene TRBJ2-5; 7 nucleotides align to TRBD2. From germline, CDR1 is SGHRS and CDR2 YFSETQ. V was clipped by 6 bases and J by 1 base; unmatched bases: 12. This CDR3 region has 16 residues. CDR3 in amino acids: CASTQRGLSSQETQYF. CDR3 DNA: TGCGCCAGCACCCAGCGGGGTTTGTCCAGCCAAGAGACCCAGTACTTC.

The chain combines TRBV4-2 with TRBJ2-5; TRBD2 agrees at 7 bases. CDR1 and CDR2 from the germline V gene are LGHNA and YNFKEQ. The V gene end was trimmed by 0 bases and the J gene end by 1 base; junction bases not matched to a gene: 8. CDR3 length equals 17 residues. Written as DNA, the CDR3 is TGTGCCAGCAGCCAAGAGAGACTAGCCGCCCCCCAAGAGACCCAGTACTTC. It codes for CASSQERLAAPQETQYF.

V is TRBV28 and J is TRBJ1-2, with D possibly TRBD1 on 5 matching bases. Trimming removed 3 bases at V and 9 bases at J, with 11 bases between. Germline values: CDR1 MDHEN, CDR2 SYDVKM. The CDR3 is made up of 12 amino acids. CDR3 sequence: CASSLQGGSYTF. CDR3 DNA: TGTGCCAGCAGTTTGCAGGGTGGGAGCTACACCTTC.

The genes are TRBV19 and TRBJ1-1; tentative D call: TRBD1 (5 bases). Germline CDR1 and CDR2: LNHDA and SQIVND (reference sequence). There are 17 residues in the CDR3. V was cut by 2 bases and J by 0 bases, with 16 bases left in between. Written as DNA, the CDR3 is TGTGCCAGTAGTATAATGGGGCCGGGGGGGTTGAACACTGAAGCTTTCTTT. Its translation is CASSIMGPGGLNTEAFF. The full variable domain, with the rest looked up from reference TRBV19 and TRBJ1-1, is DGGITQSPKYLFRKEGQNVTLSCEQNLNHDAMYWYRQDPGQGLRLIYYSQIVNDFQKGDIAEGYSVSREKKESFPLTVTSAQKNPTAFYLCASSIMGPGGLNTEAFFGQGTRLTVV.

The chain has TRBV28 and TRBJ1-5, with TRBD1 identical over 8 bases. V lost 5 bases, J lost 1 base, and 10 bases stayed unmatched. This CDR3 comprises 17 residues. Germline V gives CDR1 MDHEN, CDR2 SYDVKM. CDR3 sequence: CASSTRTGLGSNQPQHF. In DNA form, the CDR3 reads TGTGCCAGCAGTACAAGGACAGGGCTAGGGAGCAATCAGCCCCAGCATTTT.

J is TRBJ2-3 and V is TRBV12-5, with D unresolved. CDR1 is LGHNT, CDR2 FRNRAP, per germline. Trimming left V 0 bases short and J 3 bases short, with 4 bases between. This CDR3 contains 13 residues. CDR3 DNA: TGTGCTAGTGGTTTGGTCGGGACAGATACGCAGTATTTT. Encoded protein: CASGLVGTDTQYF.

The rearrangement links TRBV27 to TRBJ1-3; tentative D call: TRBD1 (6 bases). The CDR3 runs 15 residues. Between the trimmed V and J ends, which lost 2 bases and 0 bases, there was a span of 8 bases. The V gene's germline CDR1 is MNHEY and CDR2 SMNVEV (reference sequence). The CDR3 here is CASSLIGGSGNTIYF. As DNA, the CDR3 is TGTGCCAGCAGTTTAATAGGGGGCTCTGGAAACACCATATATTTT.

The chain combines TRBV5-4 with TRBJ1-5, with D tentatively TRBD1 (6 bases). Germline CDR1 SGHNT, CDR2 YYREEE (reference sequence). The length of the CDR3 is 14 residues. Trimming took off 4 bases at V and 0 bases at J, with 8 bases between the two ends. The CDR3 region is CASSNRDSNQPQHF. As DNA, the CDR3 is TGTGCCAGCAGCAACAGGGATAGCAATCAGCCCCAGCATTTT.

V is TRBV5-4 and J is TRBJ2-3, with 9 bases identical to TRBD2. V was pared by 10 bases and J by 1 base, with 19 bases of the junction left unmatched. Germline V lookup: CDR1 SGHNT, CDR2 YYREEE (reference sequence). CDR3 length: 18 residues. The CDR3 coding sequence is TGTGCCCGCGGCGGGGGGGGGAGCGGGGGGCGAGGCACAGATACGCAGTATTTT. Translating it yields CARGGGGSGGRGTDTQYF.

V usage is TRBV5-4 and J usage is TRBJ2-2, with D tentatively TRBD2 (6 bases). This CDR3 has 13 residues. Germline lookup yields CDR1 SGHNT and CDR2 YYREEE (reference sequence). Trimming cost V 0 bases and J 15 bases, with 15 bases left between them. CDR3 bases: TGTGCCAGCAGCTTGGGGGAGGAGCGGAAGGTGTTTTTT. This encodes CASSLGEERKVFF.

This clone was found once. The chain joins TRBV3-1 (or the pseudogene TRBV3-2) to TRBJ2-2; 8 bases map to TRBD2. Trimming removed 0 bases from V and 6 bases from J; junction bases left unmatched: 6. The germline gives CDR1 LGHDT, CDR2 YNNKEL (reference sequence). CDR3 length: 16 residues. The CDR3 reads CASSQDFPGLAGELFF. The DNA for the CDR3 is TGTGCCAGCAGCCAAGATTTCCCGGGACTAGCCGGGGAGCTGTTTTTT.

The V gene is TRBV21-1, the J gene TRBJ1-1; the tabulated D call, TRBD1, remains unverified against the DNA. TRBV21-1 is a recognized pseudogene. CDR3 size: 13 residues. CDR3 sequence (DNA): TGTGCCAGCAGAGGGGGCGGGATCGTTGAAGCTTTCTTT. Its translation: CASRGGGIVEAFF.

This rearrangement joins TRBV29-1 to TRBJ2-1, with 9 bases aligning to TRBD2. V was clipped by 6 bases and J by 4 bases; unmatched bases: 7. Germline V gene data show CDR1 as SQVTM and CDR2 as ANQGSEA. The CDR3 contains 14 residues. Here the CDR3 reads CSVSLRGGYNEQFF. The CDR3 DNA reads as TGCAGCGTCTCTCTGCGGGGGGGGTACAATGAGCAGTTCTTC.

The chain joins TRBV10-3 to TRBJ2-3; no reliable D call. The V and J ends lost 9 bases and 2 bases respectively, with 12 bases between them. The CDR3 has 13 amino acids. CDR1 and CDR2 from the germline V gene are ENHRY and SYGVKD. The CDR3 loop reads CAIKTENTDTQYF. The CDR3 DNA follows: TGTGCCATTAAAACAGAAAACACAGATACGCAGTATTTT.

The chain carries TRBV11-2 and TRBJ2-5; D perhaps matches TRBD1 (6 bases). This CDR3 has 13 residues. Germline loops: CDR1 SGHAT, CDR2 FQNNGV. With 5 bases removed from V and 5 bases from J, the gap between germline ends came to 12 bases. CDR3 nucleotides: TGTGCCAGCAGCCAACAGGGTGGGGAGACCCAGTACTTC. Translation: CASSQQGGETQYF.

The chain has TRBV7-9 and TRBJ1-4; D possibly corresponds to TRBD1 (5 bases). V lost 6 bases to trimming and J lost 8 bases, with 10 bases between them. CDR3 length: 12 amino acids. Germline CDR1 reads SEHNR; CDR2 reads FQNEAQ (reference sequence). In DNA form, the CDR3 reads TGTGCCAGCAGAGGGGATGGGGAAAAACTGTTTTTT. Protein product: CASRGDGEKLFF.

This chain links TRBV3-1 (or the pseudogene TRBV3-2) with TRBJ2-7, with TRBD2 identical over 10 bases. V shed 4 bases and J 3 bases; nucleotides not matched to a gene: 6. CDR1 LGHDT and CDR2 YNNKEL come from the germline V gene (reference sequence). The CDR3 sequence is 15 residues long. CDR3 amino acids: CASSRRAGGGYEQYF. CDR3 nucleotides: TGTGCCAGCAGCCGACGAGCGGGAGGGGGCTACGAGCAGTACTTC.

The V and J genes are TRBV5-6 and TRBJ1-2, with unresolved D. This CDR3 spans 17 amino acids. CDR1 and CDR2 from the germline V gene are SGHDT and YYEEEE. V was cut by 4 bases and J by 8 bases, with 27 bases left in between. CDR3 residues: CASSTPPSAGLIGGYTF. The CDR3 nucleotides are TGTGCCAGCAGCACACCTCCTTCAGCGGGCCTCATTGGGGGCTACACCTTC.

The chain is built from TRBV9 and TRBJ2-7; 13 bases map to TRBD2. Germline V lookup: CDR1 SGDLS, CDR2 YYNGEE. The CDR3 covers 14 residues. The junction had 3 bases not matched to a gene; V was cut back by 4 bases and J by 5 bases. The CDR3 reads CASSRGLAGDEQYF. CDR3 coding DNA: TGTGCCAGCAGCCGAGGACTAGCGGGAGACGAGCAGTACTTC. Complete variable domain (other parts from reference TRBV9 and TRBJ2-7): DSGVTQTPKHLITATGQRVTLRCSPRSGDLSVYWYQQSLDQGLQFLIQYYNGEERAKGNILERFSAQQFPDLHSELNLSSLELGDSALYFCASSRGLAGDEQYFGPGTRLTVT.